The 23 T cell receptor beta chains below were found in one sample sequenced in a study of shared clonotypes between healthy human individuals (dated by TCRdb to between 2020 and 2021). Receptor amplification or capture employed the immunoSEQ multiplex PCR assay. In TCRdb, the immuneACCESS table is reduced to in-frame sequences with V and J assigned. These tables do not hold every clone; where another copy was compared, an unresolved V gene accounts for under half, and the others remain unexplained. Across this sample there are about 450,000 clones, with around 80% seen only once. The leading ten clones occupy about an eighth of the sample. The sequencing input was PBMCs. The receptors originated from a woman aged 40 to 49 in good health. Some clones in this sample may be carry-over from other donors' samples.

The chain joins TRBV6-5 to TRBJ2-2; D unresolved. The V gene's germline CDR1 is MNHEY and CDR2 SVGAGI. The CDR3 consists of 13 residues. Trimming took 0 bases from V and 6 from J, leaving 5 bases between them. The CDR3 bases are TGTGCCAGCAGTTACTCCAAGTCCGGGGAGCTGTTTTTT. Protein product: CASSYSKSGELFF.

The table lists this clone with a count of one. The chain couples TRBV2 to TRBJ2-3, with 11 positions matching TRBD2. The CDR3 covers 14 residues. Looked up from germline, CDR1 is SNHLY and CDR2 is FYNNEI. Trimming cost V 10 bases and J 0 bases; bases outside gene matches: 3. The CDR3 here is CAILAGGSTDTQYF. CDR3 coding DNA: TGTGCCATTCTAGCGGGAGGTAGCACAGATACGCAGTATTTT.

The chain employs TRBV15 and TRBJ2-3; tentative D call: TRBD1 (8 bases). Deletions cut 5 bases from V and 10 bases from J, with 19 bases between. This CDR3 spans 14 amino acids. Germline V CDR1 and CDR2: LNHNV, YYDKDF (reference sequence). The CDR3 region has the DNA TGTGCCACCAGCTGGGGGGGGCAGGGGGCTCCGCAGTATTTT. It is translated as CATSWGGQGAPQYF.

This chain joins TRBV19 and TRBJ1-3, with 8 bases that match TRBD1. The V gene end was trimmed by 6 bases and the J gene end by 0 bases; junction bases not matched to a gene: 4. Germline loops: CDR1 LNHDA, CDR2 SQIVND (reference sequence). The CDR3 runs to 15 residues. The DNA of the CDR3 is TGTGCCAGTAGCGAGACAGGGGACTCTGGAAACACCATATATTTT. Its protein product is CASSETGDSGNTIYF.

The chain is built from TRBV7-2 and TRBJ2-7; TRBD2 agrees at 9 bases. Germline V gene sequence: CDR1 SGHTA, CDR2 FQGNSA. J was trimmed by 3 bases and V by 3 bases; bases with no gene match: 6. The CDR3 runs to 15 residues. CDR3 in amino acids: CASSFIAGVGYEQYF. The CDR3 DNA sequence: TGTGCCAGCAGCTTCATAGCGGGAGTCGGCTACGAGCAGTACTTC.

The CDR3 here is CSVGALNTGELFF. In DNA, the CDR3 is TGCAGCGTTGGGGCGTTGAACACCGGGGAGCTGTTTTTT. The gene calls are TRBV29-1 and TRBJ2-2; D is uncertain. The CDR3 is 13 amino acids. Germline assignment: CDR1 SQVTM and CDR2 ANQGSEA. Trimming cost V 4 bases and J 1 base, with 7 bases left between them.

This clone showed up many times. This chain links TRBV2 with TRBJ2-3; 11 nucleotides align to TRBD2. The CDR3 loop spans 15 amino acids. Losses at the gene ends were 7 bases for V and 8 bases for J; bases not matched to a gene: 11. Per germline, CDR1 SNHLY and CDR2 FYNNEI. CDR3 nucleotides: TGTGCCAGCAAGATTTTAGCGGGAGGGCCTGGTACGCAGTATTTT. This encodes CASKILAGGPGTQYF.

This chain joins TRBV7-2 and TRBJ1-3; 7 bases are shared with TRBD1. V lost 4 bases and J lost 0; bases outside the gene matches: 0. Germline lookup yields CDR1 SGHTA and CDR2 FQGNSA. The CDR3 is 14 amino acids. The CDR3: CASSWDSSGNTIYF. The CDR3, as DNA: TGTGCCAGCAGCTGGGACAGCTCTGGAAACACCATATATTTT. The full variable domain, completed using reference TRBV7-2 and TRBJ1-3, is GAGVSQSPSNKVTEKGKDVELRCDPISGHTALYWYRQSLGQGLEFLIYFQGNSAPDKSGLPSDRFSAERTGGSVSTLTIQRTQQEDSAVYLCASSWDSSGNTIYFGEGSWLTVV.

The CDR3 loop reads CSASPNNEQYF. As DNA, the CDR3 is TGCAGTGCTTCCCCCAACAACGAGCAGTACTTC. The V gene is TRBV20-1, the J gene TRBJ2-7, with D uncertain. V was pared by 5 bases and J by 5 bases, with 10 bases between. Germline CDR1 and CDR2: DFQATT and SNEGSKA (reference sequence). The CDR3 loop spans 11 amino acids.

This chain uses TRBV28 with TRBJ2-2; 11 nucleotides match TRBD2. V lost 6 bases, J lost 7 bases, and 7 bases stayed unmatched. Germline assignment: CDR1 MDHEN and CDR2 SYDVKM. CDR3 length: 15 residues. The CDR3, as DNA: TGTGCCAGCAGAGGTTGGGGACTAGCGGACGGGGAGCTGTTTTTT. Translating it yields CASRGWGLADGELFF.

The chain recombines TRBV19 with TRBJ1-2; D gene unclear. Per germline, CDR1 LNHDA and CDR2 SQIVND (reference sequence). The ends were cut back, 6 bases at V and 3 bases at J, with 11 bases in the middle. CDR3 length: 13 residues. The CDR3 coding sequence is TGTGCCAGTAGGATCGGTGGGGACTATGGCTACACCTTC. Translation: CASRIGGDYGYTF. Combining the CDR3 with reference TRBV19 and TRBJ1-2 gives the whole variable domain DGGITQSPKYLFRKEGQNVTLSCEQNLNHDAMYWYRQDPGQGLRLIYYSQIVNDFQKGDIAEGYSVSREKKESFPLTVTSAQKNPTAFYLCASRIGGDYGYTFGSGTRLTVV.

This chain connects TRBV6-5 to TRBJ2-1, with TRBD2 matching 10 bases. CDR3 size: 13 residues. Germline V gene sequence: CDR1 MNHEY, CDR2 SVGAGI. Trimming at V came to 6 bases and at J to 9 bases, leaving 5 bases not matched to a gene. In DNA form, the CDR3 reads TGTGCCAGCAGGTCCCTAGCGGGAGTTGAGCAGTTCTTC. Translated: CASRSLAGVEQFF.

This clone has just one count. CDR3 coding DNA: TGTGCCAGCAGCCCAGGGGGCTCCCAAGAGACCCAGTACTTC. Translated, it gives CASSPGGSQETQYF. The V and J genes are TRBV6-5 and TRBJ2-5; 8 nucleotides line up with TRBD1. In germline, CDR1 is MNHEY, CDR2 SVGAGI. The CDR3 contains 14 residues. The junction had 4 bases not matched to a gene; V was cut back by 6 bases and J by 1 base.

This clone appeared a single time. The CDR3 spells CASSLPGLSTGELFF. The CDR3 DNA follows: TGTGCCAGCAGTTTACCGGGACTATCAACCGGGGAGCTGTTTTTT. The rearrangement links TRBV6-1 to TRBJ2-2, with 7 bases lining up with TRBD2. CDR3 length equals 15 residues. Per germline, CDR1 MNHNS and CDR2 SASEGT. V shed 5 bases and J 5 bases; nucleotides not matched to a gene: 8.

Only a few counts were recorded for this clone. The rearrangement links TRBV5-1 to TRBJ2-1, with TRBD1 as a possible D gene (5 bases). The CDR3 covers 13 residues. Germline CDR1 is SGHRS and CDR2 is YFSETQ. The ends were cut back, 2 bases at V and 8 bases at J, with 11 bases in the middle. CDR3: CASSFRARDEQFF. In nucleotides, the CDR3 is TGCGCCAGCAGCTTCCGGGCCAGGGATGAGCAGTTCTTC.

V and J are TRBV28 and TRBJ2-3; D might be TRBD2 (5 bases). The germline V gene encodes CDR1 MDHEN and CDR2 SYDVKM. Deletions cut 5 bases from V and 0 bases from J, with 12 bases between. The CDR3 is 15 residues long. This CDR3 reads CASSISERSTDTQYF. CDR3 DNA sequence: TGTGCCAGCAGTATTAGCGAGAGGAGCACAGATACGCAGTATTTT.

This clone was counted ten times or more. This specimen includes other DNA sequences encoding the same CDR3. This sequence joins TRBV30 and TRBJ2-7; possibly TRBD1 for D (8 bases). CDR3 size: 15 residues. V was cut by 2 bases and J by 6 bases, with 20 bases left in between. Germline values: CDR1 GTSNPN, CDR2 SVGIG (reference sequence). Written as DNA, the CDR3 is TGTGCCTGGAGTCTAGCGGACAGGGATGTGTCCGAGCAGTACTTC. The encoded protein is CAWSLADRDVSEQYF.

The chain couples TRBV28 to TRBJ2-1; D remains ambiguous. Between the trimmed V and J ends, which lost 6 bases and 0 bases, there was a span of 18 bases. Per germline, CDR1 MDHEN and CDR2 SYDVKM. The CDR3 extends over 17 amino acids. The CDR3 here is CASRAPGSGRSYNEQFF. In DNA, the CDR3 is TGTGCCAGCAGGGCGCCAGGTTCTGGTCGCTCCTACAATGAGCAGTTCTTC.

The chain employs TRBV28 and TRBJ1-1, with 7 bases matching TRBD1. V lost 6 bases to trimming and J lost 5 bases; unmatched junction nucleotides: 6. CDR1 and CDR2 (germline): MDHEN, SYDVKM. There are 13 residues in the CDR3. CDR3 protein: CASSPARGTEAFF. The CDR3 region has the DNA TGTGCCAGCAGCCCGGCCAGGGGGACTGAAGCTTTCTTT. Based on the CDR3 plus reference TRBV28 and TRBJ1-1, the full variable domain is DVKVTQSSRYLVKRTGEKVFLECVQDMDHENMFWYRQDPGLGLRLIYFSYDVKMKEKGDIPEGYSVSREKKERFSLILESASTNQTSMYLCASSPARGTEAFFGQGTRLTVV.

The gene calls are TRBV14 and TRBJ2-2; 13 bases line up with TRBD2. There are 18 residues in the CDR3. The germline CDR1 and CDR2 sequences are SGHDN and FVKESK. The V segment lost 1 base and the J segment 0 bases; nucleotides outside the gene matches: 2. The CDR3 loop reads CASSQVLAGGPNTGELFF. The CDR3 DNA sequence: TGTGCCAGCAGCCAAGTACTAGCGGGAGGGCCGAACACCGGGGAGCTGTTTTTT. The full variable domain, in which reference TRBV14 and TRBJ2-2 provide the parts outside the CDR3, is EAGVTQFPSHSVIEKGQTVTLRCDPISGHDNLYWYRRVMGKEIKFLLHFVKESKQDESGMPNNRFLAERTGGTYSTLKVQPAELEDSGVYFCASSQVLAGGPNTGELFFGEGSRLTVL.

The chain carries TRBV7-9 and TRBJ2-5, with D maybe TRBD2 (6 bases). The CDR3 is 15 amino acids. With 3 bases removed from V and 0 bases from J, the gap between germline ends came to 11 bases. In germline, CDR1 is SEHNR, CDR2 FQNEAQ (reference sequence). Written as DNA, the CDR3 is TGTGCCAGCAGCTTTGGGGGGAGTTACCAAGAGACCCAGTACTTC. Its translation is CASSFGGSYQETQYF.

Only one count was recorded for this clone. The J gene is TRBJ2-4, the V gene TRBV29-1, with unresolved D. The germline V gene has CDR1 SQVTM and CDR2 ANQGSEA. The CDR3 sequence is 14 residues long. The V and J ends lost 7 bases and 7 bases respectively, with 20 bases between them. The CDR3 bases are TGCAGCGCCTGTCCGGACCCGGCGATCAACATTCAGTACTTC. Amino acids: CSACPDPAINIQYF.

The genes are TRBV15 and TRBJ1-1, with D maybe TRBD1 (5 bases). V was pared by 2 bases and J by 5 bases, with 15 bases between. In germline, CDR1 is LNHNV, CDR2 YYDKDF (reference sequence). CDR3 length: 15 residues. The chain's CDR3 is CATSRRGGDRTEAFF. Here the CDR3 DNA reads TGTGCCACCAGCAGAAGGGGTGGGGATAGAACTGAAGCTTTCTTT.